This TCR beta chain came from a study of OX40 agonist ivuxolimab in advanced cancers. Study-level background: Ivuxolimab was a fully human IgG2 agonistic monoclonal antibody targeting the costimulatory receptor OX40 (CD134). Intravenous ivuxolimab was administered to patients every 2 weeks at six dose levels: 0.01, 0.1, 0.3, 1.5, 3 and 10 mg/kg. Of the roughly 51 patients in dose escalation, about 20 had hepatocellular carcinoma, roughly 15 had melanoma, 9 had renal cell carcinoma and 9 had head and neck cancer. In the dose-escalation cohort, more than 80% of patients were male, and the mean age was around 65 years with a range of roughly 20 to 79. Patients were allowed to have had prior anti-PD-1, anti-PD-L1 or anti-CTLA-4 therapy, and 40% of the dose-escalation patients had previously received checkpoint inhibitors. Partial responses occurred in three dose-escalation patients: two with cutaneous melanoma and one with hepatocellular carcinoma. The point of sequencing TCRbeta in the periphery was to test whether ivuxolimab changed TCR sequence diversity and drove clonal T-cell expansion. The paper reports the monotherapy dose-escalation portion (N of about 51 patients) of the phase I ivuxolimab trial.

This clone came up once. Its binding antigen is unknown. Base qualities were left out, and no much larger clone turns up one base away. The trial excluded patients who had a history of autoimmune disease or who were on systemic immunosuppression. Peripheral blood for TCR sequencing was collected from all dose cohorts at baseline, on cycle 4 day 1, and on cycle 7 day 1. The samples were taken from a phase I, first-in-human, multicenter, open-label dose-escalation trial of ivuxolimab. Adults with locally advanced or metastatic melanoma, renal cell carcinoma, hepatocellular carcinoma or head and neck squamous cell carcinoma were enrolled in the trial. Before TCR sequencing, CD4+ and CD8+ T cells were separately sorted from peripheral blood. Genomic DNA was extracted from sorted cells for sequencing of the TCRbeta CDR3 region. The immunoSEQ Assay was used for sequencing of TCRbeta CDR3 regions. TCRdb retrieved this table from immuneACCESS and kept in-frame rearrangements only. Not all clones are present; in checked studies, unresolved V genes account for under half, and no reason is known for the remainder. This sample gives over 55,000 clones in total; 94% of them show up just once. Approximately 15% of the sample comes from the top ten.

V loses 2 bases of germline sequence and J loses 3 bases, and the interval between the two ends is 15 bases. CDR1 and CDR2 are drawn from the germline V gene: SGDLS, YYNGEE. The CDR3 holds 15 amino acids from the cysteine to the phenylalanine. The CDR3 DNA has 45 bases and is translated from base 1. Here is what the overall study found, with its caveats: After ivuxolimab, more expanded clones were found on average in CD8+ T cells than in CD4+ T cells. At doses of 0.1 to 3.0 mg/kg, clonal expansion of both CD4+ and CD8+ T cells in blood was seen between baseline and week 6. Antigen specificity was not determined for the clonally expanded peripheral T cells. In partial responders in the 0.1-3.0 mg/kg groups, normalized peripheral clonal expansion was found to be among the lowest, especially among CD8+ T cells. Low levels of normalized T-cell clonal expansion were also seen in some patients who did not respond.

This sequence uses TRBV9 and TRBJ2-7; the D gene is perhaps TRBD2, from 7 matching bases. Here the sequenced sample was CD4+ or CD8+ T cells sorted from blood, taken in a trial of the OX40 agonist ivuxolimab. The sequence was collected from an adult with an advanced solid tumor such as melanoma, head and neck, liver or kidney cancer. In nucleotides, the sequence is TGTGCCAGCAGCGTGGGGGGGGCAGCCCTCTACGAGCAGTACTTC. This is translated as CASSVGGAALYEQYF.